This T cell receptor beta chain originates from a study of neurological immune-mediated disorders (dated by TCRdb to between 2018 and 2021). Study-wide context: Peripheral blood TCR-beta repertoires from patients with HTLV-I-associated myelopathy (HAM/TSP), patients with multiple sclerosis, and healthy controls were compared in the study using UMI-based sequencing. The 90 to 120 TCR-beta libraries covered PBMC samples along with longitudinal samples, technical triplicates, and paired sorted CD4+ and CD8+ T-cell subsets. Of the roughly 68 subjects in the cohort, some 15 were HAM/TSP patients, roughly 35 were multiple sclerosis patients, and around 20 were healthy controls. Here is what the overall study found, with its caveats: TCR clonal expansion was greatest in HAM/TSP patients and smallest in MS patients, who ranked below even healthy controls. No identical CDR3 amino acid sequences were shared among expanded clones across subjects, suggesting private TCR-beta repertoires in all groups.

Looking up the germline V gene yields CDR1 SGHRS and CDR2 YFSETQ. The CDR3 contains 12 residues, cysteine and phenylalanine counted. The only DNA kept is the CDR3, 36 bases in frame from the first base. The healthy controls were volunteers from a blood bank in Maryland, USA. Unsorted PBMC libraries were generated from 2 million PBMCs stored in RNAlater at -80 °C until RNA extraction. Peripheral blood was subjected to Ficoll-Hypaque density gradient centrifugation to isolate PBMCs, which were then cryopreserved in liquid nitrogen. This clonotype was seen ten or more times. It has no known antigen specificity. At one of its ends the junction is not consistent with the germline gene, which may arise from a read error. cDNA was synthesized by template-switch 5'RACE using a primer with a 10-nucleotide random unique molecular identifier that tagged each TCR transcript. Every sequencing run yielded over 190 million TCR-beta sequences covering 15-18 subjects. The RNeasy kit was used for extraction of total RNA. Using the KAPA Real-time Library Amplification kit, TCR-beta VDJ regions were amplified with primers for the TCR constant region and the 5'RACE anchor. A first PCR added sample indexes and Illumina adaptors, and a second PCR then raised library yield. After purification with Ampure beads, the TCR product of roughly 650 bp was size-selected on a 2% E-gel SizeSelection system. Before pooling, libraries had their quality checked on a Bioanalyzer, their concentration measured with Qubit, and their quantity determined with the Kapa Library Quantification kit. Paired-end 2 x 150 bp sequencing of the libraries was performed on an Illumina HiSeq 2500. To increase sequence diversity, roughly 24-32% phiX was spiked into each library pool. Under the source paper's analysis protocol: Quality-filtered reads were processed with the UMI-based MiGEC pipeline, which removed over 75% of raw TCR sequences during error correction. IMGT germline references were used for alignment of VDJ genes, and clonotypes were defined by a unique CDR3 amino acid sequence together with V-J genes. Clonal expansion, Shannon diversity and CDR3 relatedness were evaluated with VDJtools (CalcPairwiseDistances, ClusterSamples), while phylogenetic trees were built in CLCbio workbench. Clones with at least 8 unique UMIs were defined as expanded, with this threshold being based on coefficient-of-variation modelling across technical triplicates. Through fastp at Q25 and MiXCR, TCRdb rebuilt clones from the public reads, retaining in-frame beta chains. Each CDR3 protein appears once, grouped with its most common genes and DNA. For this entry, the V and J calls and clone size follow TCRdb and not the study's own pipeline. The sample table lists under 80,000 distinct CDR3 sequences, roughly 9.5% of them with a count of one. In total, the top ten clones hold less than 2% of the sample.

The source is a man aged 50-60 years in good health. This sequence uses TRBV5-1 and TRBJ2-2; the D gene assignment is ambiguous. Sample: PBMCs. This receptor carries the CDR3 CASSLDTGELFF. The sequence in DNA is TGTGCCAGCAGCTTAGACACCGGGGAGCTGTTTTTT.